A selection of T cell receptor beta chains follows, all from one sample in a study of blood T cell repertoires in COVID-19. TCRdb keeps only in-frame clones here, not all; method: immunoSEQ multiplex PCR. The sample has fewer than 75,000 clones; more than 85% are singletons. Sample: peripheral blood. The origin of the receptors is a man between 45 and 60 years old with active COVID-19. CDR3s include the opening cysteine and the closing phenylalanine or tryptophan. Fields, in order: V gene, J gene, clone size, D gene, CDR3 protein, CDR3 DNA. A D gene is named only where the DNA matches it firmly. Only some rows state a clone size, as once, few, many or a class for expanded clones.

v_call: TRBV4-3; j_call: TRBJ1-1; clone_size: -; d_call: -; cdr3_aa: CASSQEAWSEAFF; cdr3_nt: TGCGCCAGCAGCCAAGAAGCTTGGTCTGAAGCTTTCTTT
v_call: TRBV30; j_call: TRBJ2-2; clone_size: -; d_call: TRBD2; cdr3_aa: CARTGRGGPGELFF; cdr3_nt: TGTGCCCGAACGGGGAGGGGAGGCCCCGGGGAGCTGTTTTTT
v_call: TRBV27; j_call: TRBJ2-7; clone_size: -; d_call: TRBD1; cdr3_aa: CASSFGTGGAAYEQYF; cdr3_nt: TGTGCCAGCAGTTTCGGGACAGGGGGGGCCGCCTACGAGCAGTACTTC
v_call: TRBV29-1; j_call: TRBJ2-2; clone_size: -; d_call: TRBD1; cdr3_aa: CSVGSGTGVTGELFF; cdr3_nt: TGCAGCGTTGGCTCCGGGACAGGGGTCACCGGGGAGCTGTTTTTT
v_call: TRBV23-1; j_call: TRBJ1-5; clone_size: -; d_call: -; cdr3_aa: CASSHIFSVVQPQHF; cdr3_nt: TGCGCCAGCAGTCATATATTTTCGGTAGTTCAGCCCCAGCATTTT
v_call: TRBV10-1; j_call: TRBJ2-3; clone_size: -; d_call: -; cdr3_aa: CASSDAVTDTQYF; cdr3_nt: TGCGCCAGCAGTGATGCGGTAACAGATACGCAGTATTTT
v_call: TRBV6-2/TRBV6-3; j_call: TRBJ1-6; clone_size: -; d_call: -; cdr3_aa: CASSADSSYNSPLHF; cdr3_nt: TGTGCCAGCAGTGCTGACAGCTCCTATAATTCACCCCTCCACTTT
v_call: TRBV6-5; j_call: TRBJ2-3; clone_size: -; d_call: -; cdr3_aa: CASTATPNTDTQYF; cdr3_nt: TGTGCCAGCACCGCGACACCCAACACAGATACGCAGTATTTT
v_call: TRBV6-5; j_call: TRBJ2-3; clone_size: -; d_call: -; cdr3_aa: CASGHWWDTQYF; cdr3_nt: TGTGCCAGCGGCCATTGGTGGGATACGCAGTATTTT
v_call: TRBV6-5; j_call: TRBJ2-7; clone_size: -; d_call: -; cdr3_aa: CASTGLSYEQYF; cdr3_nt: TGTGCCAGCACAGGACTCTCCTACGAGCAGTACTTC
v_call: TRBV7-9; j_call: TRBJ2-1; clone_size: -; d_call: -; cdr3_aa: CASSRDRPHEQFF; cdr3_nt: TGTGCCAGCAGCCGCGACAGGCCGCATGAGCAGTTCTTC
v_call: TRBV6-2/TRBV6-3; j_call: TRBJ2-7; clone_size: -; d_call: TRBD2; cdr3_aa: CASNPLGGSYEQYF; cdr3_nt: TGTGCCAGCAACCCTCTGGGGGGGTCCTACGAGCAGTACTTC
v_call: TRBV5-4; j_call: TRBJ2-3; clone_size: -; d_call: -; cdr3_aa: CASSLRQAADTQYF; cdr3_nt: TGTGCCAGCAGCTTGCGACAGGCGGCAGATACGCAGTATTTT
v_call: TRBV7-9; j_call: TRBJ1-1; clone_size: -; d_call: -; cdr3_aa: CASSSDSWNTEAFF; cdr3_nt: TGTGCCAGCAGCTCCGACTCATGGAACACTGAAGCTTTCTTT
v_call: TRBV13; j_call: TRBJ2-1; clone_size: -; d_call: TRBD2; cdr3_aa: CASSLEGTSGTGEQFF; cdr3_nt: TGTGCCAGCAGCTTGGAAGGGACTAGCGGTACGGGCGAGCAGTTCTTC
v_call: TRBV30; j_call: TRBJ1-1; clone_size: -; d_call: -; cdr3_aa: CAWSRGMNTEAFF; cdr3_nt: TGTGCCTGGAGTAGGGGCATGAACACTGAAGCTTTCTTT
v_call: TRBV7-2; j_call: TRBJ2-5; clone_size: -; d_call: -; cdr3_aa: CASSLVKRYQETQYF; cdr3_nt: TGTGCCAGCAGCTTAGTTAAGAGGTACCAAGAGACCCAGTACTTC
v_call: TRBV12-3/TRBV12-4; j_call: TRBJ1-2; clone_size: -; d_call: -; cdr3_aa: CASSFGGYGYTF; cdr3_nt: TGTGCCAGCAGTTTTGGAGGCTATGGCTACACCTTC
v_call: TRBV20-1; j_call: TRBJ2-7; clone_size: -; d_call: TRBD1; cdr3_aa: CSAQQGYEQYF; cdr3_nt: TGCAGTGCTCAACAGGGGTACGAGCAGTACTTC
v_call: TRBV5-1; j_call: TRBJ2-3; clone_size: -; d_call: -; cdr3_aa: CASSLAQGPDTQYF; cdr3_nt: TGCGCCAGCAGCTTGGCCCAGGGTCCAGATACGCAGTATTTT
v_call: TRBV15; j_call: TRBJ1-1; clone_size: -; d_call: TRBD1; cdr3_aa: CATSGDRGNTEAFF; cdr3_nt: TGTGCCACCAGCGGCGACAGGGGGAACACTGAAGCTTTCTTT
v_call: TRBV9; j_call: TRBJ2-3; clone_size: -; d_call: TRBD1; cdr3_aa: CASTLDDRGLLDTQYF; cdr3_nt: TGTGCCAGCACCCTCGACGACAGGGGGCTGCTCGATACGCAGTATTTT
v_call: TRBV15; j_call: TRBJ2-6; clone_size: -; d_call: -; cdr3_aa: CATSRDLSLSGANVLTF; cdr3_nt: TGTGCCACCAGCAGAGATCTAAGCCTCTCTGGGGCCAACGTCCTGACTTTC
v_call: TRBV30; j_call: TRBJ1-6; clone_size: -; d_call: -; cdr3_aa: CAWSAMGDSPLHF; cdr3_nt: TGTGCCTGGAGTGCAATGGGCGATTCACCCCTCCACTTT
v_call: TRBV9; j_call: TRBJ2-6; clone_size: -; d_call: TRBD2; cdr3_aa: CASSGLALSGANVLTF; cdr3_nt: TGTGCCAGCAGCGGACTAGCCCTCTCTGGGGCCAACGTCCTGACTTTC
v_call: TRBV21-1; j_call: TRBJ2-6; clone_size: -; d_call: -; cdr3_aa: CASSKRFRGYDSGANVLTF; cdr3_nt: TGTGCCAGCAGCAAGAGGTTCAGGGGTTATGACTCTGGGGCCAACGTCCTGACTTTC
v_call: TRBV7-9; j_call: TRBJ1-1; clone_size: -; d_call: TRBD1; cdr3_aa: CASSLAGGASINTEAFF; cdr3_nt: TGTGCCAGCAGCTTAGCAGGGGGCGCTTCGATTAACACTGAAGCTTTCTTT
v_call: TRBV7-2; j_call: TRBJ1-2; clone_size: -; d_call: TRBD1; cdr3_aa: CASSLVGQVNYGYTF; cdr3_nt: TGTGCCAGCAGCTTAGTGGGACAGGTCAACTATGGCTACACCTTC
v_call: TRBV12-3/TRBV12-4; j_call: TRBJ2-2; clone_size: -; d_call: -; cdr3_aa: CASRPANTGELFF; cdr3_nt: TGTGCCAGCAGACCGGCGAACACCGGGGAGCTGTTTTTT
v_call: TRBV6-5; j_call: TRBJ1-3; clone_size: -; d_call: -; cdr3_aa: CASRTPGGNTIYF; cdr3_nt: TGTGCCAGCAGAACCCCGGGGGGAAACACCATATATTTT
v_call: TRBV7-2; j_call: TRBJ2-1; clone_size: -; d_call: TRBD2; cdr3_aa: CASSLGLAGEAQFF; cdr3_nt: TGTGCCAGCAGCTTAGGACTAGCGGGGGAGGCACAGTTCTTC
v_call: TRBV7-3; j_call: TRBJ2-3; clone_size: -; d_call: TRBD2; cdr3_aa: CASSATSGAPDTQYF; cdr3_nt: TGTGCCAGCAGCGCGACTAGCGGAGCGCCAGATACGCAGTATTTT
v_call: TRBV5-5; j_call: TRBJ2-2; clone_size: once; d_call: TRBD2; cdr3_aa: CASSGGLAANTGELFF; cdr3_nt: TGTGCCAGCAGCGGCGGACTAGCAGCGAACACCGGGGAGCTGTTTTTT